This TCR beta chain was recorded in a study of blood T cell repertoires in COVID-19. CDR3 length: 15 amino acids. The V and J ends lost 2 bases and 3 bases, in that order; junction bases with no gene match: 5. Germline values: CDR1 SGHTA, CDR2 FQGTGA. Profiled with immunoSEQ multiplex PCR; TCRdb holds only in-frame clones, not every one. The table lists 52,000 or so clones, about 89% of them singletons. The chain carries TRBV7-3 and TRBJ2-7; 9 nucleotides align to TRBD1. The specimen sequenced was peripheral blood. The TCR originated in a human donor in a cohort sampled during active COVID-19. CDR3 in amino acids: CASSLAPGQGYEQYF. The CDR3 bases are TGTGCCAGCAGCTTAGCGCCGGGACAGGGCTACGAGCAGTACTTC.